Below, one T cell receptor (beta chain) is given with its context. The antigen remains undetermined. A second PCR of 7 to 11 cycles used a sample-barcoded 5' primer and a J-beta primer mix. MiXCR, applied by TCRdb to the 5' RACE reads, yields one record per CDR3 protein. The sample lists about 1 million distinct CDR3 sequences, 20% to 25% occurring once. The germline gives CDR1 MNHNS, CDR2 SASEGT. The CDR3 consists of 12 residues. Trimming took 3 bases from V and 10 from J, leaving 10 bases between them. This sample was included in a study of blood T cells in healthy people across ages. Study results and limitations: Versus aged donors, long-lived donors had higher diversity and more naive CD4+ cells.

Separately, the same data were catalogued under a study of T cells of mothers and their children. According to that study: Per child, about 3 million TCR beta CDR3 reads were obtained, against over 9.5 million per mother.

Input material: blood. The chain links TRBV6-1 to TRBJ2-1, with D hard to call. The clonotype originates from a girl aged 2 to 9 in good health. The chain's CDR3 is CASSELVYEQFF. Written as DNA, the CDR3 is TGTGCCAGCAGTGAGCTAGTTTACGAGCAGTTCTTC.